This entry lists 24 T cell receptor beta chains sequenced from one sample in a study of control samples from healthy donors and cancer patients. The table came from immunoSEQ multiplex PCR; TCRdb's copy has only in-frame clones and leaves some out. There are about 220,000 clones in the sample; around 94% occur only once, and more than 1.3% lies in the top ten. Sequences were obtained from blood. All receptors come from a man between 45 and 60 years old in good health.

The chain links TRBV6-1 to TRBJ2-5; 10 bases are shared with TRBD2. The ends lost 1 base at V and 5 bases at J; junction bases unmatched: 4. CDR3 size: 15 residues. Per germline, CDR1 MNHNS and CDR2 SASEGT. CDR3 in amino acids: CASSEGLAGVETQYF. DNA for the CDR3: TGTGCCAGCAGTGAAGGGCTAGCGGGGGTTGAGACCCAGTACTTC.

The chain uses TRBV7-6 and TRBJ1-1; D is ambiguous. The V gene's germline CDR1 is SGHVS and CDR2 FNYEAQ. This CDR3 comprises 11 residues. Deletions cut 3 bases from V and 12 bases from J, with 11 bases between. CDR3 coding DNA: TGTGCCAGCAGCTTGGGAGGGAGACCTTTCTTT. Its translation is CASSLGGRPFF.

The chain combines TRBV4-3 with TRBJ1-4; D is unclear. The CDR3 sequence is 13 residues long. Trimming stripped 0 bases from V and 7 bases from J, with 6 bases between. The V gene's germline CDR1 is LGHNA and CDR2 YSLEER. The CDR3 region is CASSQEDREKLFF. CDR3 nucleotide sequence: TGCGCCAGCAGCCAAGAGGACCGTGAAAAACTGTTTTTT.

This chain connects TRBV5-1 to TRBJ2-3; 8 bases line up with TRBD2. Germline trimming cut 7 bases from V and 3 bases from J; bases unmatched to any gene: 10. The CDR3 covers 15 residues. From germline, CDR1 is SGHRS and CDR2 YFSETQ. CDR3: CASERGRGGTDTQYF. In DNA, the CDR3 is TGCGCCAGCGAGCGGGGGCGCGGCGGGACAGATACGCAGTATTTT. Complete variable domain (other parts from reference TRBV5-1 and TRBJ2-3): KAGVTQTPRYLIKTRGQQVTLSCSPISGHRSVSWYQQTPGQGLQFLFEYFSETQRNKGNFPGRFSGRQFSNSRSEMNVSTLELGDSALYLCASERGRGGTDTQYFGPGTRLTVL.

V and J are TRBV10-3 and TRBJ2-7, with TRBD1 matching 8 bases. Germline CDR1 ENHRY, CDR2 SYGVKD. CDR3 size: 14 residues. J gave up 2 bases and V 2 bases, and 2 bases lay outside the gene matches. Here the CDR3 DNA reads TGTGCCATCAGTGAGGACAGGGGTCCCTACGAGCAGTACTTC. It yields the protein CAISEDRGPYEQYF.

V and J are TRBV5-1 and TRBJ1-1; D gene uncertain. V was trimmed by 1 base and J by 3 bases, leaving 10 bases between them. CDR1 is SGHRS and CDR2 is YFSETQ in the germline V gene. The CDR3 has 14 residues. CDR3 sequence (DNA): TGCGCCAGCAGCTTGAAGATGGCGGACACTGAAGCTTTCTTT. Amino acids: CASSLKMADTEAFF.

The CDR3 DNA reads TGTGCCAGCAGTGTTCACCGAGTAGGTTCACCCCTCCACTTT. Residues: CASSVHRVGSPLHF. V usage is TRBV25-1 and J usage is TRBJ1-6, with D hard to call. Trimming removed 4 bases from V and 9 bases from J, with 13 bases in between. CDR1 and CDR2 (germline): MGHDK, SYGVNS. This CDR3 region has 14 residues.

The genes are TRBV19 and TRBJ1-5; D unresolved. V lost 6 bases and J 5 bases, leaving 17 bases between the germline ends. The CDR3 sequence is 15 residues long. In germline, CDR1 is LNHDA, CDR2 SQIVND (reference sequence). The CDR3 DNA reads TGTGCCAGTAGCCAAAGAACAGATGGGCATCAGCCCCAGCATTTT. It specifies CASSQRTDGHQPQHF.

The chain has TRBV5-1 and TRBJ1-6, with D tentatively TRBD1 (5 bases). From germline, CDR1 is SGHRS and CDR2 YFSETQ. The ends were cut back, 1 base at V and 8 bases at J, with 19 bases in the middle. CDR3 length equals 17 residues. The CDR3 DNA reads as TGCGCCAGCAGCTTGTCGAGGCGGCACTTAGGGGATTCACCCCTCCACTTT. This sequence encodes CASSLSRRHLGDSPLHF.

The chain links TRBV19 to TRBJ2-5; D gene unclear. Trimming took 9 bases from V and 7 from J, leaving 18 bases between them. The CDR3 spans 13 residues. Germline values: CDR1 LNHDA, CDR2 SQIVND (reference sequence). The CDR3: CASANAGSVTQYF. The CDR3 nucleotides are TGTGCCAGCGCAAACGCAGGTTCGGTGACCCAGTACTTC.

The V call is TRBV5-4, the J call TRBJ1-6; D unresolved. Deletions cut 4 bases from V and 9 bases from J, with 14 bases between. Germline CDR1 reads SGHNT; CDR2 reads YYREEE (reference sequence). CDR3 length: 14 residues. In nucleotides, the CDR3 is TGTGCCAGCAGCCCCGGAGGAAAGTCTTCACCCCTCCACTTT. This encodes CASSPGGKSSPLHF.

The CDR3 loop reads CASSFLGTGGGYTF. Written as DNA, the CDR3 is TGTGCCAGCAGTTTCCTAGGGACAGGGGGTGGCTACACCTTC. The rearrangement joins TRBV6-2 or TRBV6-3 to TRBJ1-2, with TRBD1 matching 11 bases. Germline CDR1 and CDR2: MNHEY and SVGEGT. The CDR3 is made up of 14 amino acids. V was pared by 4 bases and J by 7 bases, with 5 bases of the junction left unmatched.

This chain uses TRBV18 with TRBJ1-2; TRBD1 aligns across 8 bases. The germline CDR1 and CDR2 sequences are KGHSH and LQKENI. V was pared by 3 bases and J by 8 bases, with 8 bases of the junction left unmatched. This CDR3 comprises 14 residues. The CDR3 sequence is CASSPLDREGGYTF. CDR3 coding DNA: TGTGCCAGCTCACCTCTGGACAGGGAGGGCGGCTACACCTTC.

The rearrangement joins TRBV5-6 to TRBJ1-6; D unresolved. V was cut by 0 bases and J by 7 bases, with 8 bases left in between. The CDR3 length is 14 residues. CDR1 SGHDT and CDR2 YYEEEE come from the germline V gene. The CDR3 bases are TGTGCCAGCAGCTTGGACGTAGGAAATTCACCCCTCCACTTT. Translation: CASSLDVGNSPLHF. The full variable domain, its missing parts supplied by reference TRBV5-6 and TRBJ1-6, is DAGVTQSPTHLIKTRGQQVTLRCSPKSGHDTVSWYQQALGQGPQFIFQYYEEEERQRGNFPDRFSGHQFPNYSSELNVNALLLGDSALYLCASSLDVGNSPLHFGNGTRLTVT.

Many counts were recorded for this clone. CDR3 region: CASTSSLGQANYGYTF. For the CDR3, the DNA is TGTGCCAGCACCTCCTCTTTAGGACAGGCAAACTATGGCTACACCTTC. The rearrangement links TRBV7-8 to TRBJ1-2; TRBD1 matches 7 bases. Looked up from germline, CDR1 is SGHVS and CDR2 is FQNEAQ. V was pared by 7 bases and J by 2 bases, with 13 bases of the junction left unmatched. The CDR3 contains 16 residues.

The rearrangement joins TRBV5-1 to TRBJ2-1, with TRBD2 matching over 7 bases. Germline V lookup: CDR1 SGHRS, CDR2 YFSETQ. Trimming cost V 0 bases and J 7 bases; bases outside gene matches: 4. The CDR3 contains 14 residues. The DNA for the CDR3 is TGCGCCAGCAGCTTGGGGAGCGGGGTAAATGAGCAGTTCTTC. This sequence encodes CASSLGSGVNEQFF.

A single count supports this clone. The chain combines TRBV19 with TRBJ2-7, with 10 bases lining up with TRBD2. CDR1 is LNHDA and CDR2 is SQIVND in the germline V gene (reference sequence). V lost 8 bases to trimming and J lost 7 bases; unmatched junction nucleotides: 8. CDR3 size: 13 residues. CDR3 in amino acids: CASRLSGGEEQYF. The DNA of the CDR3 is TGTGCCAGTCGTTTAAGCGGGGGGGAGGAGCAGTACTTC.

J is TRBJ1-5 and V is TRBV5-1; D is possibly TRBD1 (6 bases). Trimming took off 0 bases at V and 7 bases at J, with 11 bases between the two ends. The CDR3 length is 14 residues. Germline V CDR1 and CDR2: SGHRS, YFSETQ. DNA for the CDR3: TGCGCCAGCAGCTTGGGGCAGGGGAGCCAGCCCCAGCATTTT. This encodes CASSLGQGSQPQHF. The full variable domain, rest sourced from reference TRBV5-1 and TRBJ1-5, is KAGVTQTPRYLIKTRGQQVTLSCSPISGHRSVSWYQQTPGQGLQFLFEYFSETQRNKGNFPGRFSGRQFSNSRSEMNVSTLELGDSALYLCASSLGQGSQPQHFGDGTRLSIL.

This clone has only one observation. The chain carries TRBV6-5 and TRBJ2-2, with TRBD1 matching over 9 bases. This CDR3 has 15 residues. The trim removed 6 bases at V and 7 bases at J, leaving 9 bases unmatched. From germline, CDR1 is MNHEY and CDR2 SVGAGI. CDR3 region: CASRGTTGGSGELFF. CDR3 DNA sequence: TGTGCCAGCAGAGGGACGACAGGGGGTAGCGGGGAGCTGTTTTTT.

The chain's CDR3 is CASSPWDRESMAQHF. For the CDR3, the DNA is TGTGCCAGCAGCCCCTGGGACAGGGAATCTATGGCCCAGCATTTT. The genes are TRBV5-8 and TRBJ1-5; 9 positions match TRBD1. V shed 4 bases, J shed 11 bases, and the junction held 13 bases outside the gene matches. Germline V CDR1 and CDR2: SGHTS, YDEGEE. The CDR3 totals 15 residues. Together with reference TRBV5-8 and TRBJ1-5, the CDR3 gives the full variable domain: EAGVTQSPTHLIKTRGQQATLRCSPISGHTSVYWYQQALGLGLQFLLWYDEGEERNRGNFPPRFSGRQFPNYSSELNVNALELEDSALYLCASSPWDRESMAQHFGDGTRLSIL.

This sequence joins TRBV6-6 and TRBJ1-5; 8 nucleotides match TRBD1. The CDR3 length is 14 residues. Germline loops: CDR1 MNHNY, CDR2 SVGAGI (reference sequence). The V gene end was trimmed by 6 bases and the J gene end by 4 bases; junction bases not matched to a gene: 5. Written as DNA, the CDR3 is TGTGCCAGCAGCGGACAGGGAGTAAATCAGCCCCAGCATTTT. Translation: CASSGQGVNQPQHF.

V usage is TRBV28 and J usage is TRBJ1-2; D remains ambiguous. The CDR3 is 14 amino acids. V lost 6 bases to trimming and J lost 0 bases, with 11 bases between them. From germline, CDR1 is MDHEN and CDR2 SYDVKM. The CDR3 here is CASSPRRTNYGYTF. CDR3 bases: TGTGCCAGCAGCCCCCGCAGGACTAACTATGGCTACACCTTC.

This chain uses TRBV7-3 with TRBJ1-2; maybe TRBD1 (5 bases). The germline CDR1 and CDR2 sequences are SGHTA and FQGTGA. The CDR3 length is 13 residues. Trimming pared 5 bases from V and 4 bases from J, leaving 11 bases between. The CDR3 region has the DNA TGTGCCAGCAGCCTGGGGCAGGGCTATGGCTACACCTTC. This sequence encodes CASSLGQGYGYTF.

This chain's CDR3 is CASSAPGQQNGYTF. DNA for the CDR3: TGTGCCAGCAGCGCCCCGGGACAGCAAAATGGCTACACCTTC. This sequence joins TRBV9 and TRBJ1-2; 7 nucleotides match TRBD1. CDR1 SGDLS and CDR2 YYNGEE come from the germline V gene. The junction had 8 bases not matched to a gene; V was cut back by 3 bases and J by 6 bases. The CDR3 is 14 amino acids.